Shown below are 32 T cell receptor beta chains from a single sample sequenced in a study of blood T cell repertoires in COVID-19. Using immunoSEQ multiplex PCR, the repertoire was profiled, and TCRdb retains in-frame clones only, with some absent. The sample includes 150,000 to 200,000 clones, 85% to 90% seen only once; the top ten take roughly 4.7%. Sequencing was done on a sample of peripheral blood. The origin of the receptors is a human donor in a cohort sampled during active COVID-19.

This clone came up a few times. The gene calls are TRBV18 and TRBJ2-3; 8 bases fit TRBD1. V was clipped by 5 bases and J by 5 bases; unmatched bases: 9. The V gene's germline CDR1 is KGHSH and CDR2 LQKENI. This CDR3 comprises 15 residues. Here the CDR3 DNA reads TGTGCCAGCTCAATTGACAGGGGCTTTGGAGATACGCAGTATTTT. This encodes CASSIDRGFGDTQYF.

The chain couples TRBV11-3 to TRBJ2-2; 9 bases are a match to TRBD2. The CDR3 has 16 amino acids. V shed 2 bases and J 4 bases; nucleotides not matched to a gene: 5. CDR1 and CDR2 (germline): SGHNT, YENEEA. The DNA for the CDR3 is TGTGCCAGCAGCTTACTAGCGGGACGAGGCACCGGGGAGCTGTTTTTT. It specifies CASSLLAGRGTGELFF.

This clone was seen once. The chain combines TRBV2 with TRBJ1-1; TRBD1 matches at 11 bases. Trimming removed 6 bases from V and 4 bases from J; junction bases left unmatched: 7. In germline, CDR1 is SNHLY, CDR2 FYNNEI. The CDR3 is 15 residues long. The CDR3 sequence is CASRHSGTGGTEAFF. CDR3 nucleotide sequence: TGTGCCAGCAGGCACTCTGGGACAGGGGGCACTGAAGCTTTCTTT.

The chain joins TRBV29-1 to TRBJ2-7; 8 nucleotides agree with TRBD1. V shed 7 bases and J 3 bases; nucleotides not matched to a gene: 5. Per germline, CDR1 SQVTM and CDR2 ANQGSEA. The CDR3 covers 12 residues. CDR3 protein: CSGVDRGYEQYF. The CDR3 region has the DNA TGCAGCGGAGTCGACAGGGGCTACGAGCAGTACTTC.

J is TRBJ2-7 and V is TRBV7-2, with unresolved D. The CDR3 consists of 15 residues. V lost 4 bases to trimming and J lost 0 bases, with 13 bases between them. The germline gives CDR1 SGHTA, CDR2 FQGNSA. The CDR3 DNA sequence: TGTGCCAGCAGCTACCGCGGCTATAGCTCCTACGAGCAGTACTTC. Protein: CASSYRGYSSYEQYF. Looking up the rest from reference TRBV7-2 and TRBJ2-7 gives the full variable domain: GAGVSQSPSNKVTEKGKDVELRCDPISGHTALYWYRQSLGQGLEFLIYFQGNSAPDKSGLPSDRFSAERTGGSVSTLTIQRTQQEDSAVYLCASSYRGYSSYEQYFGPGTRLTVT.

This clone was observed once. This chain uses TRBV4-1 with TRBJ1-3; 7 bases agree with TRBD1. CDR1 is MGHRA, CDR2 YSYEKL, per germline. The CDR3 totals 16 residues. Trimming took 1 base from V and 0 from J; bases not matched to a gene: 3. CDR3 DNA sequence: TGCGCCAGCAGCCAAGGCAACAGGGGCTCTGGAAACACCATATATTTT. Protein: CASSQGNRGSGNTIYF.

The CDR3 region is CASSPLDRNYGYTF. CDR3 sequence (DNA): TGTGCCAGCTCACCATTAGACAGAAACTATGGCTACACCTTC. The chain has TRBV18 and TRBJ1-2, with D possibly TRBD1 on 5 matching bases. Germline CDR1 is KGHSH and CDR2 is LQKENI. The CDR3 consists of 14 residues. Trimming pared 2 bases from V and 2 bases from J, leaving 9 bases between.

This clone turned up a few times. The V gene is TRBV19, the J gene TRBJ1-2; tentatively, D is TRBD1 (5 bases). Germline V gives CDR1 LNHDA, CDR2 SQIVND (reference sequence). The CDR3 runs 15 residues. Trimming stripped 5 bases from V and 4 bases from J, with 17 bases between. The DNA for the CDR3 is TGTGCCAGTAGTTCGACAGCTGCTGACTTCTATGGCTACACCTTC. It translates to CASSSTAADFYGYTF.

The chain joins TRBV5-4 to TRBJ2-1; possibly TRBD1 for D (6 bases). The germline V gene encodes CDR1 SGHNT and CDR2 YYREEE (reference sequence). The V end was cut by 3 bases, the J end by 0 bases, with 13 bases between. The CDR3 is made up of 16 amino acids. Written as DNA, the CDR3 is TGTGCCAGCAGCTACGGACAGACGAGCTCCTACAATGAGCAGTTCTTC. It encodes CASSYGQTSSYNEQFF.

This clone is a singleton in its sample. The rearrangement links TRBV28 to TRBJ2-5, with 9 bases fitting TRBD2. Germline CDR1 and CDR2: MDHEN and SYDVKM. This CDR3 spans 16 amino acids. J was trimmed by 4 bases and V by 4 bases; bases with no gene match: 10. The CDR3 reads CASSSSGLAGRETQYF. In DNA, the CDR3 is TGTGCCAGCAGTTCGTCCGGGCTAGCGGGAAGAGAGACCCAGTACTTC. The full variable domain, in which reference TRBV28 and TRBJ2-5 provide the parts outside the CDR3, is DVKVTQSSRYLVKRTGEKVFLECVQDMDHENMFWYRQDPGLGLRLIYFSYDVKMKEKGDIPEGYSVSREKKERFSLILESASTNQTSMYLCASSSSGLAGRETQYFGPGTRLLVL.

The chain carries TRBV6-2 or TRBV6-3 and TRBJ2-6; D is possibly TRBD1 (6 bases). CDR3 size: 17 residues. V was cut by 2 bases and J by 0 bases, with 11 bases left in between. CDR1 is MNHEY and CDR2 is SVGEGT in the germline V gene. In nucleotides, the CDR3 is TGTGCCAGCAGTTACGCAGGGGAGAGCTCTGGGGCCAACGTCCTGACTTTC. Amino acid sequence: CASSYAGESSGANVLTF.

This rearrangement joins TRBV4-3 to TRBJ1-4, with D hard to call. V was pared by 0 bases and J by 4 bases, with 9 bases between. The CDR3 consists of 15 residues. From germline, CDR1 is LGHNA and CDR2 YSLEER. CDR3 loop: CASSQERVLNEKLFF. The CDR3 DNA reads TGCGCCAGCAGCCAAGAGAGGGTACTTAATGAAAAACTGTTTTTT.

The chain has TRBV7-9 and TRBJ1-1; D is ambiguous. Between the trimmed V and J ends, which lost 2 bases and 3 bases, there was a span of 22 bases. CDR1 and CDR2 (germline): SEHNR, FQNEAQ (reference sequence). The CDR3 has 18 amino acids. The CDR3 nucleotides read TGTGCCAGCAGCTTAATTTCCCAACACGGGTGGGTGTACACTGAAGCTTTCTTT. It yields the protein CASSLISQHGWVYTEAFF.

This CDR3 is CASSLRVYEQYF. The CDR3 DNA is TGTGCCAGCAGTTTGAGGGTCTACGAGCAGTACTTC. The chain is built from TRBV27 and TRBJ2-7, with a possible D match to TRBD2 (5 bases). Deletions cut 3 bases from V and 3 bases from J, with 6 bases between. From germline, CDR1 is MNHEY and CDR2 SMNVEV (reference sequence). This CDR3 is built from 12 residues.

V usage is TRBV5-1 and J usage is TRBJ2-3, with D possibly matching TRBD2 (6 bases). V lost 2 bases, J lost 3 bases, and 13 bases lay in between. Germline V lookup: CDR1 SGHRS, CDR2 YFSETQ. CDR3 length: 15 amino acids. The CDR3 here is CASSLRAGGTDTQYF. CDR3 DNA: TGCGCCAGCAGCTTAAGAGCCGGGGGAACAGATACGCAGTATTTT.

This sequence joins TRBV2 and TRBJ2-7; 8 bases agree with TRBD1. The CDR3 is 13 amino acids. V shed 11 bases and J 6 bases; nucleotides not matched to a gene: 12. Looked up from germline, CDR1 is SNHLY and CDR2 is FYNNEI. The CDR3 loop reads CAGSGTGRLEQYF. For the CDR3, the DNA is TGTGCCGGATCCGGGACAGGACGCCTCGAGCAGTACTTC.

The chain employs TRBV11-2 and TRBJ1-1; 10 bases fit TRBD1. CDR3 length: 17 amino acids. The germline CDR1 and CDR2 sequences are SGHAT and FQNNGV. Trimming cost V 1 base and J 2 bases; bases outside gene matches: 7. The CDR3 DNA is TGTGCCAGCAGCTTAGGTTGGACAGGGGGGCTAAACACTGAAGCTTTCTTT. The encoded protein is CASSLGWTGGLNTEAFF.

The chain combines TRBV5-1 with TRBJ2-7; TRBD1 matches at 8 bases. The CDR3 spans 15 residues. Trimming removed 3 bases from V and 0 bases from J; junction bases left unmatched: 5. Germline CDR1 SGHRS, CDR2 YFSETQ. CDR3 sequence (DNA): TGCGCCAGCAGCTCGACAGGGGATAGCTCCTACGAGCAGTACTTC. Protein product: CASSSTGDSSYEQYF.

The genes are TRBV7-7 and TRBJ2-2; perhaps TRBD2 as D (5 bases). V was shortened by 0 bases and J by 3 bases, with 14 bases between the two germline ends. From germline, CDR1 is SSHAT and CDR2 FNYEAQ (reference sequence). This CDR3 has 17 amino acids. CDR3 DNA sequence: TGTGCCAGCAGCTTAGCGCCGAGCGGATGGGACACCGGGGAGCTGTTTTTT. It encodes CASSLAPSGWDTGELFF.

The chain recombines TRBV4-1 with TRBJ1-5, with 7 bases aligning to TRBD1. J gave up 3 bases and V 0 bases, and 11 bases lay outside the gene matches. CDR1 and CDR2 from the germline V gene are MGHRA and YSYEKL. The CDR3 runs 18 residues. CDR3 region: CASSQEQGSFLPNQPQHF. The CDR3 coding sequence is TGCGCCAGCAGCCAAGAACAGGGGTCCTTCCTGCCCAATCAGCCCCAGCATTTT.

V usage is TRBV7-6 and J usage is TRBJ2-7; TRBD1 is a possible D gene (6 bases). This CDR3 comprises 14 residues. Per the germline V gene, CDR1 is SGHVS and CDR2 is FNYEAQ. V was cut by 5 bases and J by 6 bases, with 17 bases left in between. The CDR3 DNA is TGTGCCAGCAGCGCACAGGGTTCTCTTTTCGAGCAGTACTTC. This translates into CASSAQGSLFEQYF.

The chain joins TRBV9 to TRBJ2-5, with D possibly TRBD1 on 6 matching bases. This CDR3 spans 16 amino acids. The V end was cut by 4 bases, the J end by 1 base, with 17 bases between. Germline assignment: CDR1 SGDLS and CDR2 YYNGEE. CDR3 DNA sequence: TGTGCCAGCAGCCCATACTCAGGGGAAAGCCAAGAGACCCAGTACTTC. Its protein is CASSPYSGESQETQYF.

The chain combines TRBV19 with TRBJ1-5; 7 bases line up with TRBD1. This CDR3 spans 14 amino acids. The V segment lost 4 bases and the J segment 6 bases; nucleotides outside the gene matches: 6. The germline V gene has CDR1 LNHDA and CDR2 SQIVND (reference sequence). This chain's CDR3 is CASSTDREVQPQHF. DNA for the CDR3: TGTGCCAGTAGTACTGACAGGGAGGTTCAGCCCCAGCATTTT. Looking up the rest from reference TRBV19 and TRBJ1-5 gives the full variable domain: DGGITQSPKYLFRKEGQNVTLSCEQNLNHDAMYWYRQDPGQGLRLIYYSQIVNDFQKGDIAEGYSVSREKKESFPLTVTSAQKNPTAFYLCASSTDREVQPQHFGDGTRLSIL.

This chain links TRBV3-1 (or the pseudogene TRBV3-2) with TRBJ1-1; D ambiguous. Germline V gene lookup returns CDR1 LGHDT and CDR2 YNNKEL (reference sequence). This CDR3 has 12 amino acids. Trimming removed 2 bases at V and 7 bases at J, with 8 bases between. The CDR3 DNA reads TGTGCCAGCAGCCAACCCGGTGGTGAAGCTTTCTTT. It is translated as CASSQPGGEAFF.

V and J are TRBV18 and TRBJ2-7; TRBD1 matches at 11 bases. The germline gives CDR1 KGHSH, CDR2 LQKENI. J gave up 3 bases and V 3 bases, and 4 bases lay outside the gene matches. The CDR3 totals 15 residues. CDR3 residues: CASSPGTGGGYEQYF. CDR3 nucleotide sequence: TGTGCCAGCTCACCCGGGACAGGGGGGGGCTACGAGCAGTACTTC.

The chain links TRBV7-9 to TRBJ2-1; D is ambiguous. In germline, CDR1 is SEHNR, CDR2 FQNEAQ (reference sequence). The CDR3 is made up of 17 amino acids. Trimming took 4 bases from V and 0 from J, leaving 16 bases between them. CDR3 loop: CASSSDLVGNSYNEQFF. In DNA form, the CDR3 reads TGTGCCAGCAGCTCCGACTTGGTTGGTAACTCCTACAATGAGCAGTTCTTC.

This chain links TRBV6-6 with TRBJ2-7; possibly TRBD1 for D (6 bases). This CDR3 is 12 amino acids long. CDR1 is MNHNY and CDR2 is SVGAGI in the germline V gene (reference sequence). The germline V and J ends were trimmed by 6 bases and 12 bases, with 18 bases remaining between them. Here the CDR3 reads CASSPTGTPGYF. DNA of the CDR3: TGTGCCAGCAGCCCTACCGGGACACCAGGGTACTTC.

This clone was recorded once. This chain uses TRBV18 with TRBJ1-4, with unresolved D. The CDR3 is 15 residues long. Trimming cost V 2 bases and J 3 bases, with 10 bases left between them. Per germline, CDR1 KGHSH and CDR2 LQKENI. CDR3 region: CASSPLVGANEKLFF. The CDR3 DNA sequence: TGTGCCAGCTCACCATTGGTCGGAGCTAATGAAAAACTGTTTTTT.

For the CDR3, the DNA is TGTGCCAGCAGCCCAGGGGGCGGAAGGAGTCAGCCCCAGCATTTT. This sequence encodes CASSPGGGRSQPQHF. This chain links TRBV7-2 with TRBJ1-5; 8 bases match TRBD1. The length of the CDR3 is 15 residues. With V trimmed by 5 bases and J by 6 bases, 9 bases remained unmatched. Germline V gene lookup returns CDR1 SGHTA and CDR2 FQGNSA.

This chain uses TRBV18 with TRBJ2-6, with D perhaps TRBD1 (5 bases). The CDR3 has 15 residues. CDR1 KGHSH and CDR2 LQKENI come from the germline V gene. Trimming stripped 3 bases from V and 1 base from J, with 7 bases between. CDR3 residues: CASSPQGSGANVLTF. As DNA, the CDR3 is TGTGCCAGCTCACCCCAGGGTTCTGGGGCCAACGTCCTGACTTTC.

The rearrangement uses TRBV10-3 and TRBJ2-7, with 13 nucleotides matching TRBD2. The CDR3 sequence is 19 residues long. V gave up 0 bases and J gave up 4 bases; unmatched junction bases: 12. The germline gives CDR1 ENHRY, CDR2 SYGVKD. This CDR3 reads CAISESSVLAGGPGYEQYF. The CDR3 DNA is TGTGCCATCAGTGAGTCGTCGGTACTAGCGGGAGGGCCGGGGTACGAGCAGTACTTC.

The gene calls are TRBV20-1 and TRBJ2-2, with 8 positions matching TRBD2. The length of the CDR3 is 13 residues. In germline, CDR1 is DFQATT, CDR2 SNEGSKA (reference sequence). V dropped 3 bases and J dropped 5; count of bases not matched to a gene: 2. As DNA, the CDR3 is TGCAGTGCTAGTAAGCGGGAGACCGGGGAGCTGTTTTTT. Protein product: CSASKRETGELFF.